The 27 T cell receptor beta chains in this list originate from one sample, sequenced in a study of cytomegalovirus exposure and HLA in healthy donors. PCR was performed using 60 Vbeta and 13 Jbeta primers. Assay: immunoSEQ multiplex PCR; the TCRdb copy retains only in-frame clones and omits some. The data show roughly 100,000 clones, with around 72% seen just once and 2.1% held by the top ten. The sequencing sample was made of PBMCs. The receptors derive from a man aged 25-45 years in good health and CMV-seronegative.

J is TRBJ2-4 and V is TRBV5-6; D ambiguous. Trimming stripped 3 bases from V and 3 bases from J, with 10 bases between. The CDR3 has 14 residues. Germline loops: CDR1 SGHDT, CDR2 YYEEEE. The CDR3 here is CASSYEVDKNIQYF. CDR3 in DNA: TGTGCCAGCAGCTACGAGGTCGACAAAAACATTCAGTACTTC.

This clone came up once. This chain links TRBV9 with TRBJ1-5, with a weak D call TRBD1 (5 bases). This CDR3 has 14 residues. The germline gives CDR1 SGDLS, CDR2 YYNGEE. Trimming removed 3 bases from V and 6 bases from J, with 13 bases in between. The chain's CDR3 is CASSDQGNSQPQHF. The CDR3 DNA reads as TGTGCCAGCAGCGATCAGGGTAATAGTCAGCCCCAGCATTTT.

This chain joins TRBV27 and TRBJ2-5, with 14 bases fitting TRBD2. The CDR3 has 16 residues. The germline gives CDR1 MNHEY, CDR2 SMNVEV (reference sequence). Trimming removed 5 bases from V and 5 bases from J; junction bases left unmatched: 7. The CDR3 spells CASSPGTSGSGETQYF. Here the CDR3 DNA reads TGTGCCAGCAGTCCCGGGACTAGCGGGAGTGGTGAGACCCAGTACTTC.

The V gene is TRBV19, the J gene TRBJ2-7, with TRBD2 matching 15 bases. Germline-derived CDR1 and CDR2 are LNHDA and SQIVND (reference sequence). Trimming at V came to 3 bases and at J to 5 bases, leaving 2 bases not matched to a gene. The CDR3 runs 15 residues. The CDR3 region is CASSIWTSGGDEQYF. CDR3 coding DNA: TGTGCCAGTAGTATTTGGACTAGCGGGGGGGACGAGCAGTACTTC.

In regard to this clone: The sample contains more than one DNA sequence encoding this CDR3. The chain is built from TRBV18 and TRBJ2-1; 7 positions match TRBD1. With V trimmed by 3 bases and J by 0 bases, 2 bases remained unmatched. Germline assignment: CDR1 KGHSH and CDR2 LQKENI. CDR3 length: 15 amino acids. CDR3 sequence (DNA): TGTGCCAGCTCACCGGACAGGAGCTCCTACAATGAGCAGTTCTTC. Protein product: CASSPDRSSYNEQFF.

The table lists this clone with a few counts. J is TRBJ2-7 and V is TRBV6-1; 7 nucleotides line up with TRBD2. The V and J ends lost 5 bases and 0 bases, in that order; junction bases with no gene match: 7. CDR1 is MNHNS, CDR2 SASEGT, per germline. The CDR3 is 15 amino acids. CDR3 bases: TGTGCCAGCAGTTCCAAAGCGGGGCTCTCCTACGAGCAGTACTTC. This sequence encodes CASSSKAGLSYEQYF.

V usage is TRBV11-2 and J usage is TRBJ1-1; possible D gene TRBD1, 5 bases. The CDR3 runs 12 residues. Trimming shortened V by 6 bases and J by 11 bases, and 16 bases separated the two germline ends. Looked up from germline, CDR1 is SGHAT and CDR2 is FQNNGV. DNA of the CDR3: TGTGCCAGCAGTCCCGGCGGGGGGACGGCTTTCTTT. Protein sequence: CASSPGGGTAFF.

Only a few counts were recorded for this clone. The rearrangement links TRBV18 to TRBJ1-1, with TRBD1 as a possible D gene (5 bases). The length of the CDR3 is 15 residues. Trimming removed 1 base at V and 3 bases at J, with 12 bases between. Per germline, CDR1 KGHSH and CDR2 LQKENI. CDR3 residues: CASSPLAGRDTEAFF. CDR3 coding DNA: TGTGCCAGCTCACCACTAGCAGGGAGGGACACTGAAGCTTTCTTT.

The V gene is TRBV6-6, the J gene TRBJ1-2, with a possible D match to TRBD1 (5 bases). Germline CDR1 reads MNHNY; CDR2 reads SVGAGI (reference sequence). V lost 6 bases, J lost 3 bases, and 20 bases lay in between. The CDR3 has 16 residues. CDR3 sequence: CASSPSPQGWDYGYTF. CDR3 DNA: TGTGCCAGCAGCCCCTCGCCGCAGGGATGGGACTATGGCTACACCTTC.

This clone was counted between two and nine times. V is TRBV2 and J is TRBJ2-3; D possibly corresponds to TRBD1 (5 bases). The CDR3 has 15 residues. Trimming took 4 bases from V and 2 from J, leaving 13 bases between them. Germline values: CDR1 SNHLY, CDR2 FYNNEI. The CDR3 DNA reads TGTGCCAGCAGTGTGGTAGGGGCGGACACAGATACGCAGTATTTT. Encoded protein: CASSVVGADTDTQYF.

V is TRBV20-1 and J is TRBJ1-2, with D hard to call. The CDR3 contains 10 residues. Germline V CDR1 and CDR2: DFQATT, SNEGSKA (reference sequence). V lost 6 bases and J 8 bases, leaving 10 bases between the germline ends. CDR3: CSAATRGYTF. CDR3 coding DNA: TGCAGTGCAGCAACTAGGGGCTACACCTTC.

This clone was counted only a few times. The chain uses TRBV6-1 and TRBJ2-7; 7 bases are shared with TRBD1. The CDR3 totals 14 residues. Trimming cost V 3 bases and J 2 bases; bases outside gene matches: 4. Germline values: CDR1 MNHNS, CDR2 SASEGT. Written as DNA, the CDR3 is TGTGCCAGCAGTGAGGGGACAGACGCCTACGAGCAGTACTTC. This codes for CASSEGTDAYEQYF.

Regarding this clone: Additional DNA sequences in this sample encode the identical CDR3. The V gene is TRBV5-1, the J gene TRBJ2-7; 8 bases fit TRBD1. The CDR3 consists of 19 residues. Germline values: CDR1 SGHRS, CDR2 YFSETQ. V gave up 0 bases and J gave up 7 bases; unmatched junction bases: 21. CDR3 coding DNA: TGCGCCAGCAGCTTGGCGCAGGGGGCGGGGATAGGTGGAACGGGTGAGCAGTACTTC. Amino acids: CASSLAQGAGIGGTGEQYF.

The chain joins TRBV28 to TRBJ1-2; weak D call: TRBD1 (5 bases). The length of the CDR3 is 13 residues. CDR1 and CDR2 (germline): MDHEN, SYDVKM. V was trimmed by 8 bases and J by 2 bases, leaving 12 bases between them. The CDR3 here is CASSTGGNYGYTF. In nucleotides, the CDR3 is TGTGCCAGCTCTACGGGGGGGAACTATGGCTACACCTTC.

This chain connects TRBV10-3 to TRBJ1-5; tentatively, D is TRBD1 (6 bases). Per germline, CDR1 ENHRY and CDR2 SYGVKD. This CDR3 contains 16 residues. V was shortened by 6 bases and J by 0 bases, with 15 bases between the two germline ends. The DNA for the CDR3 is TGTGCCATCAGCGCGACAGGATCATATAGCAATCAGCCCCAGCATTTT. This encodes CAISATGSYSNQPQHF.

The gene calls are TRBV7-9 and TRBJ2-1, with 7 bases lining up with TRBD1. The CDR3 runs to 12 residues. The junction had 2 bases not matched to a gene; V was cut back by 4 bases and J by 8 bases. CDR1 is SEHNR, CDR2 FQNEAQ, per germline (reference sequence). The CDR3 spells CASSSTGYEQFF. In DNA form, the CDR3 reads TGTGCCAGCAGCTCGACAGGGTATGAGCAGTTCTTC.

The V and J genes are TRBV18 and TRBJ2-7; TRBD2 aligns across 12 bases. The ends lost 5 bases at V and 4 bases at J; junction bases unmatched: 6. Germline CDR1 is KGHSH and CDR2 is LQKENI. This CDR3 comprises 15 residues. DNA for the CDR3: TGTGCCAGCTCAACCAGGACTAGCGGGGAGTACGAGCAGTACTTC. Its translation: CASSTRTSGEYEQYF.

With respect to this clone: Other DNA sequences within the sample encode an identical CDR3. The DNA of the CDR3 is TGTGCCAGCAGCCCTGGCTTGGCGGGGGGTCAGCCCCAGCATTTT. Translating gives CASSPGLAGGQPQHF. The genes are TRBV28 and TRBJ1-5; perhaps TRBD1 as D (5 bases). V shed 6 bases and J shed 6 bases, with 18 bases lying between them. This CDR3 has 15 amino acids. Germline V CDR1 and CDR2: MDHEN, SYDVKM. The entire variable domain, with the rest obtained from reference TRBV28 and TRBJ1-5, is as follows: DVKVTQSSRYLVKRTGEKVFLECVQDMDHENMFWYRQDPGLGLRLIYFSYDVKMKEKGDIPEGYSVSREKKERFSLILESASTNQTSMYLCASSPGLAGGQPQHFGDGTRLSIL.

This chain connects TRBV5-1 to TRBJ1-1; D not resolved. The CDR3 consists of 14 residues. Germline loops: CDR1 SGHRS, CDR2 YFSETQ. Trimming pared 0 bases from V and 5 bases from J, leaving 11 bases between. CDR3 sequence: CASSLAQSVTEAFF. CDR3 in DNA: TGCGCCAGCAGCTTGGCACAGTCAGTTACTGAAGCTTTCTTT. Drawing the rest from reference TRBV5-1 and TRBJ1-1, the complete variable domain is KAGVTQTPRYLIKTRGQQVTLSCSPISGHRSVSWYQQTPGQGLQFLFEYFSETQRNKGNFPGRFSGRQFSNSRSEMNVSTLELGDSALYLCASSLAQSVTEAFFGQGTRLTVV.

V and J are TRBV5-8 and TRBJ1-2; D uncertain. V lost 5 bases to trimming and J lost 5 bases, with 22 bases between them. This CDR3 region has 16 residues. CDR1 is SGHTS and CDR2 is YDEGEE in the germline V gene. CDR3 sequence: CASRSLLEISEYGYTF. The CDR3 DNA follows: TGTGCCAGCAGATCCCTCCTAGAGATTTCGGAATATGGCTACACCTTC.

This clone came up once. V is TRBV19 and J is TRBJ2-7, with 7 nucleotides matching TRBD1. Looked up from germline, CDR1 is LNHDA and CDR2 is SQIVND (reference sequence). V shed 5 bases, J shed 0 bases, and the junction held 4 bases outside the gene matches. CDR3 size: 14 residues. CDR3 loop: CASSGWDSSYEQYF. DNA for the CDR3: TGTGCCAGTAGTGGCTGGGACAGCTCCTACGAGCAGTACTTC.

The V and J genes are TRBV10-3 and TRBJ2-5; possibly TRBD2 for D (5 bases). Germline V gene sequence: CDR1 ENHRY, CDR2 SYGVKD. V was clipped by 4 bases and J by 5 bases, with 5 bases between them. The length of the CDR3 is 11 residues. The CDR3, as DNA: TGTGCCATCAGTGGCGGGGAGACCCAGTACTTC. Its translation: CAISGGETQYF.

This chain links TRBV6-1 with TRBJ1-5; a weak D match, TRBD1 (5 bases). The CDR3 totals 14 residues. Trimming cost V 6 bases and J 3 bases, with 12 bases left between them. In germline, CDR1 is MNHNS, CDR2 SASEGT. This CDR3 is CASSSGYDNQPQHF. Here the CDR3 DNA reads TGTGCCAGCAGCTCAGGGTATGACAATCAGCCCCAGCATTTT.

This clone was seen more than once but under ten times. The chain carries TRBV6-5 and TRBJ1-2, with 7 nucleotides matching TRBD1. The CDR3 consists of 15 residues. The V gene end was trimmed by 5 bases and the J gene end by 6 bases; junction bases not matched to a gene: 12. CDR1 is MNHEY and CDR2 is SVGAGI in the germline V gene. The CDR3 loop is CASSPDYSDRDGYTF. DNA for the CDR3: TGTGCCAGCAGTCCTGACTACTCAGACAGGGATGGCTACACCTTC.

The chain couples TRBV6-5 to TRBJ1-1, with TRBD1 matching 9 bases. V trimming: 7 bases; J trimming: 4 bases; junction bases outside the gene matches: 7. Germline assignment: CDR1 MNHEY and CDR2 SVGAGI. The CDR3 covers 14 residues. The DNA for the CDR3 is TGTGCCAGCACCCTTACGACAGGGGGCACTGAAGCTTTCTTT. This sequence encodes CASTLTTGGTEAFF.

DNA of the CDR3: TGTGCCAGCAGCTTAGGGTCTAGCGGGGGGGGCACAGATACGCAGTATTTT. Translation gives CASSLGSSGGGTDTQYF. The rearrangement uses TRBV7-2 and TRBJ2-3, with 12 bases that match TRBD2. The J segment lost 1 base and the V segment lost 1 base, leaving 3 bases of the junction unmatched. Germline CDR1 reads SGHTA; CDR2 reads FQGNSA. The CDR3 totals 17 residues.

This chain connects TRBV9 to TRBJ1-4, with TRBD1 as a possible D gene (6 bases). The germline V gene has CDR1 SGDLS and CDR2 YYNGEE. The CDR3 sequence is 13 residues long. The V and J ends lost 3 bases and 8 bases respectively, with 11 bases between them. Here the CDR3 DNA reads TGTGCCAGCAGCGAGGGGGTGGAGGAAAAACTGTTTTTT. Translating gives CASSEGVEEKLFF. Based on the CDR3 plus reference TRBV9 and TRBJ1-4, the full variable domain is DSGVTQTPKHLITATGQRVTLRCSPRSGDLSVYWYQQSLDQGLQFLIQYYNGEERAKGNILERFSAQQFPDLHSELNLSSLELGDSALYFCASSEGVEEKLFFGSGTQLSVL.